The T cell receptor beta chain under discussion was sequenced for a study of blood T cell repertoires in COVID-19. Some clones are missing from TCRdb's copy, which holds only in-frame ones; the method was immunoSEQ multiplex PCR. The sample carries roughly 55,000 clones, roughly 90% recorded once. Input material: peripheral blood. This TCR came from a human donor with active COVID-19. The donor label of this sample is uncertain.

CDR3 DNA: TGCGCCAGCAGCTGGACTAGCGGGGAAGGGGATACGCAGTATTTT. It translates to CASSWTSGEGDTQYF. The genes are TRBV5-1 and TRBJ2-3; 12 bases are shared with TRBD2. This CDR3 is built from 15 residues. Germline lookup yields CDR1 SGHRS and CDR2 YFSETQ. Trimming cost V 3 bases and J 6 bases; bases outside gene matches: 5.